This T cell receptor (beta chain) was found in a study of identical twins. With template switching, a universal primer site was added, and the cDNA carried unique molecular identifiers. TCRdb redid the calling of the 5' RACE reads with MiXCR, one entry per CDR3 protein. The sample records 1.5 million or so distinct CDR3 sequences, about 31% being singletons. Study results and limitations: Weaker excess sharing between twins was seen in beta out-of-frame sequences.

In its sample, this clonotype was seen a few times. Its antigen is unknown. Germline trimming cut 5 bases from V and 8 bases from J; bases unmatched to any gene: 10. Germline V gene sequence: CDR1 MDHEN, CDR2 SYDVKM. The CDR3 spans 15 residues. The sample comprised cord blood. The receptor was derived from a newborn girl in good health. The gene calls are TRBV28 and TRBJ2-4, with 9 bases that match TRBD1. The CDR3 nucleotides are TGTGCCAGCAGTACTTTCGGGACAGGGCTACACATTCAGTACTTC. Translation: CASSTFGTGLHIQYF.